The rows below give T cell receptor beta chains drawn from one sample of a study of T-cell reconstitution after alpha-beta-depleted transplantation in children. TCRdb itself ran the PCR reads through MiXCR, one entry per CDR3 protein. The table lists more than 400,000 distinct CDR3 sequences, 11% of them singletons. Specimen: PBMCs, mostly from graft donor cells, collected 180 days after TCRalphabeta/CD19-depleted stem cell transplant. Source of these receptors: a female patient between 2 and 10 years old who had a stem cell transplant for aplastic anemia, so the T cells may come from the graft donor. Both conserved end residues are part of each CDR3. The D gene is left open where the match is weak. Rows give clone size only sometimes, using once, few, many, or a class for an expanded clone.

>TRBD2|TRBJ2-1|TRBV20-1|NA
TGCAGTGCTAGAGATCACCGGACTAGCGGGAGGATTGGGAATGAGCAGTTCTTC
CSARDHRTSGRIGNEQFF
>TRBD1|TRBJ2-1|TRBV7-2|NA
TGTGCCAGCAGCTTCCGACAGGGGGATACACACAATGAGCAGTTCTTC
CASSFRQGDTHNEQFF
>TRBD2|TRBJ2-1|TRBV11-2|few
TGTGCCAGCAGCCCCAGGGTGGTAGGCGGGAGGGGCGTCCCGGAGCAGTTCTTC
CASSPRVVGGRGVPEQFF
>NA|TRBJ1-5|TRBV10-2|NA
TGCGCCAGCAGTGACGACGGTCATAGCAATCAGCCCCAGCATTTT
CASSDDGHSNQPQHF
>NA|TRBJ1-1|TRBV27|few
TGTGCCAGCAGTTTCGGGGGGGCGGGTACTGAAGCTTTCTTT
CASSFGGAGTEAFF
>NA|TRBJ2-7|TRBV27|many
TGTGCCAGCAGTACGTTTGACAGGACCTACGAGCAGTACTTC
CASSTFDRTYEQYF
>TRBD2|TRBJ2-1|TRBV7-8|few
TGTGCCAGCAGCTCTCCTTTAGCGGGAAGTACCTACAATGAGCAGTTCTTC
CASSSPLAGSTYNEQFF
>TRBD2|TRBJ2-1|TRBV28|many
TGTGCCAGCAGTTTTTCCAGCGGGAGAGTAGTTTATGAGCAGTTCTTC
CASSFSSGRVVYEQFF
>NA|TRBJ2-3|TRBV15|NA
TGTGCCACCAGCAGAGATGGGGGGCGCACAGATACGCAGTATTTT
CATSRDGGRTDTQYF
>TRBD2|TRBJ2-1|TRBV7-2|NA
TGTGCCAGCAGCTTAGGACTAGCGGGAGGGGCTGGTGAGCAGTTCTTC
CASSLGLAGGAGEQFF
>TRBD1|TRBJ1-5|TRBV9|many
TGTGCCAGCGGGGACAGCAAGGGGAGCAATCAGCCCCAGCATTTT
CASGDSKGSNQPQHF
>NA|TRBJ1-1|TRBV12-3/TRBV12-4|few
TGTGCCAGCAGTTCCCGTATAGGGCTAGGCTCGGGCACTGAAGCTTTCTTT
CASSSRIGLGSGTEAFF
>NA|TRBJ2-2|TRBV5-1|few
TGCGCCAGCAGCTTGGATGGCAGCGACACCGGGGAGCTGTTTTTT
CASSLDGSDTGELFF
>TRBD2|TRBJ2-5|TRBV28|many
TGTGCCAGCAGTCCCGGGGAAGCGGGAGCTTACGAGACCCAGTACTTC
CASSPGEAGAYETQYF
>NA|TRBJ1-2|TRBV18|few
TGTGCCAGCTCACCCGCGACAGGCTTCGAGGGGATCGGCTACACCTTC
CASSPATGFEGIGYTF
>NA|TRBJ1-2|TRBV11-2|few
TGTGCCAGCAGCACCACTAAGACGGGCTCTTATAACTATGGCTACACCTTC
CASSTTKTGSYNYGYTF
>NA|TRBJ2-7|TRBV5-6|NA
TGTGCCAGCAGCTCTCAGCCCCACGAGCAGTACTTC
CASSSQPHEQYF
>TRBD2|TRBJ2-7|TRBV27|NA
TGTGCCAGCAGTTTTCTAGCGGGAGGTTTCTACGAGCAGTACTTC
CASSFLAGGFYEQYF
>NA|TRBJ2-2|TRBV12-3/TRBV12-4|many
TGTGCCAGCAGTCCCCGCGGGCAGAACACCGGGGAGCTGTTTTTT
CASSPRGQNTGELFF
>TRBD1|TRBJ2-1|TRBV14|few
TGTGCCAGCAGCCAAGAAGAGACAGGGGCCGCCTACAATGAGCAGTTCTTC
CASSQEETGAAYNEQFF
>NA|TRBJ2-5|TRBV6-6|many
TGTGCCAGCAGTTACTCGATGGGTGAGACCCAGTACTTC
CASSYSMGETQYF
>NA|TRBJ1-5|TRBV7-9|few
TGTGCCAGCAGCGCACAGAATCAGCCCCAGCATTTT
CASSAQNQPQHF
>TRBD1|TRBJ2-3|TRBV28|NA
TGTGCCAGCAGTTTAATAGGGCAGGGGGATGATACGCAGTATTTT
CASSLIGQGDDTQYF
>NA|TRBJ2-1|TRBV20-1|NA
TGCAGTGAAGGCAGGGGTGTGGGCAATGAGCAGTTCTTC
CSEGRGVGNEQFF
>TRBD2|TRBJ2-7|TRBV18|few
TGTGCCAGCTCACCACCACTAGCGTACGAGCAGTACTTC
CASSPPLAYEQYF
>TRBD2|TRBJ2-3|TRBV7-2|few
TGTGCCAGCAGCTTCGTGGGACTAGCGGGATCCACAGATACGCAGTATTTT
CASSFVGLAGSTDTQYF
>NA|TRBJ2-1|TRBV5-1|NA
TGCGCCAGCAGCTTGGTTGGGACGGGAAATGAGCAGTTCTTC
CASSLVGTGNEQFF
>TRBD2|TRBJ2-2|TRBV20-1|NA
TGCAGTGCTAGTTTAGGCGGGAGGTCAGGGGAGCTGTTTTTT
CSASLGGRSGELFF
>NA|TRBJ2-5|TRBV28|NA
TGTGCCAGCAGTGTAACCGGGACGTTGGAAGAGACCCAGTACTTC
CASSVTGTLEETQYF
>TRBD2|TRBJ2-2|TRBV20-1|many
TGCAGTGCTTTGGGACTAGCGGGAGAGCGGGGGGAGCTGTTTTTT
CSALGLAGERGELFF
>TRBD1|TRBJ1-6|TRBV20-1|few
TGCAGTGCTAGAGAGGGACAGGGGAATTCACCCCTCCACTTT
CSAREGQGNSPLHF
>NA|TRBJ1-3|TRBV19|NA
TGTGCCAGTAGTCGAGGGGAGGGAAACACCATATATTTT
CASSRGEGNTIYF
>NA|TRBJ2-7|TRBV20-1|few
TGCAGTGCTAGCCAACGGGCATACGAGCAGTACTTC
CSASQRAYEQYF
>NA|TRBJ2-7|TRBV15|NA
TGTGCCACCAGCAGAGCAAGGACAGCTACCTACGAGCAGTACTTC
CATSRARTATYEQYF
>TRBD1|TRBJ2-5|TRBV14|few
TGTGCCAGCAGCCAACGCTTCTCCGGGACAGGGTACGAAGAGACCCAGTACTTC
CASSQRFSGTGYEETQYF
>NA|TRBJ2-7|TRBV6-2/TRBV6-3|NA
TGTGCCAGCAGTTACCTCGGAGAGCAGTACTTC
CASSYLGEQYF
>TRBD2|TRBJ2-5|TRBV20-1|many
TGCAGTATAAGCGGGAAGGTCGTGGAGACCCAGTACTTC
CSISGKVVETQYF
>TRBD1|TRBJ2-5|TRBV12-3/TRBV12-4|few
TGTGCCAGCAGTTTCTCCCCCAGGGGGCCAAAAGAGACCCAGTACTTC
CASSFSPRGPKETQYF
>TRBD2|TRBJ2-3|TRBV7-9|NA
TGTGCCAGCAGCGCCCGCGGGAGCGCAGATACGCAGTATTTT
CASSARGSADTQYF
>NA|TRBJ2-1|TRBV9|NA
TGTGCCAGCAGCATGACCAACGGGAGCCAGAATGAGCAGTTCTTC
CASSMTNGSQNEQFF
>NA|TRBJ2-2|TRBV27|NA
TGTGCCAGCAGTGGGACGGCCCCCCGGGAGCTGTTTTTT
CASSGTAPRELFF
>TRBD2|TRBJ2-5|TRBV4-3|NA
TGCGCCAGCAGCCCAACGGCCATCGGGAGGGCGCAAGAGACCCAGTACTTC
CASSPTAIGRAQETQYF
>NA|TRBJ1-2|TRBV24-1|NA
TGTGCCACCATTGAGGGATGTAATGGCTACACCTTC
CATIEGCNGYTF
>NA|TRBJ1-2|TRBV12-3/TRBV12-4|NA
TGTGCCAGCTTCGACACCGCCTATGGCTACACCTTC
CASFDTAYGYTF